This TCR beta chain was obtained from a study of blood T cell repertoires in COVID-19. Study-wide background: Sample material is recorded as cDNA or gDNA derived from T cells, B-cell-depleted T cells, or PBMCs.

Only in-frame clones appear in the TCRdb table, and some are missing; sequencing was by immunoSEQ multiplex PCR. This table holds 300,000 to 400,000 clones, more than 75% found once. The CDR3 covers 13 residues. Germline V gene lookup returns CDR1 KGHSH and CDR2 LQKENI. The V gene lost 7 bases and the J gene lost 3 bases, with 12 bases spanning the gap. This chain joins TRBV18 and TRBJ1-1; D is perhaps TRBD1 (6 bases). The clonotype was recovered from a human donor in a cohort sampled during active COVID-19. The sample was peripheral blood. CDR3 protein: CASLQGGDTEAFF. The CDR3 DNA follows: TGTGCCAGCTTGCAAGGGGGGGACACTGAAGCTTTCTTT.